The 13 T cell receptor beta chains reported below all come from one sample, sequenced in a study of T-cell reconstitution after alpha-beta-depleted transplantation in children. The TCRbeta library was prepared with unique molecular identifiers. A single record per CDR3 protein comes from TCRdb applying MiXCR to the PCR reads. The sample lists more than 400,000 distinct CDR3 sequences, approximately 41% occurring once. This material consisted of PBMCs, taken before TCRalphabeta/CD19-depleted stem cell transplant. All receptors derive from a girl aged 2-9 years with aplastic anemia, due to receive a stem cell transplant.

This clonotype was recorded at least ten times. The J gene is TRBJ2-2, the V gene TRBV5-1; D is unclear. Germline CDR1 reads SGHRS; CDR2 reads YFSETQ. There are 13 residues in the CDR3. V lost 3 bases, J lost 1 base, and 4 bases lay in between. In nucleotides, the CDR3 is TGCGCCAGCAGCTGGGAGAACACCGGGGAGCTGTTTTTT. This translates into CASSWENTGELFF.

This clonotype has ten or more counts. The chain combines TRBV20-1 with TRBJ2-5, with TRBD2 matching 8 bases. V lost 6 bases and J lost 4; bases outside the gene matches: 7. The CDR3 totals 13 residues. Germline-derived CDR1 and CDR2 are DFQATT and SNEGSKA (reference sequence). The CDR3 loop reads CSADGRASETQYF. The CDR3 DNA follows: TGCAGTGCCGACGGGAGGGCCTCAGAGACCCAGTACTTC.

V and J are TRBV5-1 and TRBJ2-2, with 10 bases that match TRBD2. V lost 4 bases to trimming and J lost 3 bases; unmatched junction nucleotides: 6. The germline gives CDR1 SGHRS, CDR2 YFSETQ. The CDR3 runs 16 residues. CDR3 protein: CASSKLAGGYTGELFF. CDR3 coding DNA: TGCGCCAGCAGCAAATTAGCGGGGGGCTACACCGGGGAGCTGTTTTTT.

The DNA of the CDR3 is TGTGCCAGCAGTAGCGGGAGGATTGACTACAATGAGCAGTTCTTC. Translated: CASSSGRIDYNEQFF. This chain links TRBV6-5 with TRBJ2-1; 9 positions agree with TRBD2. The germline V gene encodes CDR1 MNHEY and CDR2 SVGAGI. The length of the CDR3 is 15 residues. V shed 5 bases and J 3 bases; nucleotides not matched to a gene: 5.

This sequence joins TRBV9 and TRBJ2-7, with D uncertain. The V end lost 0 bases, the J end lost 0 bases, and 7 bases lay between the germline ends. The CDR3 is 14 amino acids. The germline V gene has CDR1 SGDLS and CDR2 YYNGEE. CDR3: CASSVEWNSYEQYF. CDR3 sequence (DNA): TGTGCCAGCAGCGTAGAGTGGAACTCCTACGAGCAGTACTTC.

The DNA for the CDR3 is TGTGCCAGCAGTCCTCAGGGGATCGGGGAGCTGTTTTTT. Translated, it gives CASSPQGIGELFF. This rearrangement joins TRBV27 to TRBJ2-2; possible D gene TRBD1, 6 bases. The CDR3 sequence is 13 residues long. CDR1 MNHEY and CDR2 SMNVEV come from the germline V gene (reference sequence). Trimming took 5 bases from V and 7 from J, leaving 11 bases between them.

This chain connects TRBV6-6 to TRBJ2-7; D gene uncertain. V lost 0 bases to trimming and J lost 5 bases, with 5 bases between them. The germline V gene has CDR1 MNHNY and CDR2 SVGAGI (reference sequence). The CDR3 totals 12 residues. CDR3 residues: CASSYSKNEQYF. CDR3 coding DNA: TGTGCCAGCAGTTACTCGAAGAACGAGCAGTACTTC.

The genes are TRBV5-6 and TRBJ2-2, with D uncertain. The germline V gene encodes CDR1 SGHDT and CDR2 YYEEEE. V was pared by 0 bases and J by 4 bases, with 16 bases between. This CDR3 region has 17 residues. The CDR3 spells CASSLGVPVWATGELFF. CDR3 coding DNA: TGTGCCAGCAGCTTGGGGGTCCCCGTCTGGGCCACCGGGGAGCTGTTTTTT.

This clonotype was counted a single time. The gene calls are TRBV5-1 and TRBJ2-7; 9 bases are shared with TRBD2. CDR3 length equals 15 residues. V shed 5 bases, J shed 1 base, and the junction held 7 bases outside the gene matches. Germline V CDR1 and CDR2: SGHRS, YFSETQ. Written as DNA, the CDR3 is TGCGCCAGCAGGGCGCCGACTAGCGGATCCTACGAGCAGTACTTC. This codes for CASRAPTSGSYEQYF.

The rearrangement uses TRBV29-1 and TRBJ2-3; 8 nucleotides match TRBD2. The CDR3 has 14 residues. After removal of 4 bases from V and 8 bases from J, the junction contained 11 bases not matched to a gene. Looked up from germline, CDR1 is SQVTM and CDR2 is ANQGSEA. The CDR3 spells CSVVSPGAGVTQYF. DNA for the CDR3: TGCAGCGTTGTGTCTCCGGGAGCGGGGGTTACGCAGTATTTT.

The table lists this clonotype with a count of one. This rearrangement joins TRBV27 to TRBJ1-5, with 9 bases aligning to TRBD1. The V gene's germline CDR1 is MNHEY and CDR2 SMNVEV (reference sequence). V lost 4 bases and J lost 4; bases outside the gene matches: 8. CDR3 size: 16 residues. The CDR3 sequence is CASSYRGTGRNQPQHF. CDR3 coding DNA: TGTGCCAGCAGTTACAGGGGGACAGGGAGGAATCAGCCCCAGCATTTT.

The chain employs TRBV6-1 and TRBJ2-3; 13 nucleotides align to TRBD2. Germline trimming cut 5 bases from V and 0 bases from J; bases unmatched to any gene: 8. Germline CDR1 reads MNHNS; CDR2 reads SASEGT. The CDR3 is made up of 18 amino acids. CDR3: CASSPLAGGPRSTDTQYF. The CDR3 DNA sequence: TGTGCCAGCAGTCCACTAGCGGGAGGGCCTAGAAGCACAGATACGCAGTATTTT.

This chain links TRBV20-1 with TRBJ1-2; D remains ambiguous. This CDR3 region has 14 residues. Germline assignment: CDR1 DFQATT and CDR2 SNEGSKA (reference sequence). V shed 2 bases and J shed 6 bases, with 16 bases lying between them. In DNA form, the CDR3 reads TGCAGTGCTAGAATCACCCTAAGGCCGGATGGCTACACCTTC. This gives the protein CSARITLRPDGYTF.